The entry below describes one T cell receptor beta chain. Its antigen is not known. Germline lookup yields CDR1 ENHRY and CDR2 SYGVKD. This CDR3 has 14 residues. The V and J ends lost 4 bases and 5 bases, in that order; junction bases with no gene match: 6. The data derive from a study of T cell responses to AZD1222 COVID-19 vaccine. Study-level points and caveats: Spike-specific TCR breadth and depth went up after people got two AZD1222 doses. Females outnumbered males among donors, who were mostly white British; clonal diversity was possibly underestimated. Of spike-specific TCRs, nearly half reportedly target regions left unmutated in variants.

This table comes from immunoSEQ multiplex PCR, and its TCRdb copy is limited to in-frame clones, with some not included. This table has 86,000 or so clones, over 85% appearing once. This receptor was taken from an adult in good health. The sample was peripheral blood, taken on day 0 of AZD1222 vaccination. The gene calls are TRBV10-3 and TRBJ2-3, with 7 bases that match TRBD1. The CDR3 DNA reads TGTGCCATCAGTGTGGTAGGGGGCGAAGATACGCAGTATTTT. Translation: CAISVVGGEDTQYF.